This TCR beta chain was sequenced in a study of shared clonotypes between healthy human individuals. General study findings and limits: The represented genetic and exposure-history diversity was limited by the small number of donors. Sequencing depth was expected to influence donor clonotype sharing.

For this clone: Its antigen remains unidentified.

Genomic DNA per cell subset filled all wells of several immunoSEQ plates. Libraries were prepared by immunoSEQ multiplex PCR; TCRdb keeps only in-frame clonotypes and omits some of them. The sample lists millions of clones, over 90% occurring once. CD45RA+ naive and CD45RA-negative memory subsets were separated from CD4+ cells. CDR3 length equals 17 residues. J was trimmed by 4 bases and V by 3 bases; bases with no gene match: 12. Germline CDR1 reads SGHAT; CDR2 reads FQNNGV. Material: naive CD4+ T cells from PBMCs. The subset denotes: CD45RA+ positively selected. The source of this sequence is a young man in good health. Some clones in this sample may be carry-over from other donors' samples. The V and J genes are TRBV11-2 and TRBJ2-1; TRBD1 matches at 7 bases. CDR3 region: CASSFSLDRAFYNEQFF. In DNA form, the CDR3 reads TGTGCCAGCAGCTTTTCTTTAGACAGGGCCTTTTACAATGAGCAGTTCTTC.